The 15 T cell receptor beta chains given below trace back to one sample, sequenced in a study of beta chain features in type 1 diabetes. cDNA synthesis used the whole RNA isolate, giving expressed TCRB sequences. Assay used: immunoSEQ multiplex PCR; TCRdb lists only in-frame clones, some missing. Of under 400,000 clones listed, 10% to 15% are singletons. The sequenced sample consisted of naive CD4+ T cells from blood. All receptors come from a man aged 18 to 30 in good health.

This clone has more than one count but fewer than ten. V is TRBV29-1 and J is TRBJ1-1; D perhaps matches TRBD1 (5 bases). Trimming pared 7 bases from V and 1 base from J, leaving 16 bases between. The length of the CDR3 is 14 residues. Germline V gives CDR1 SQVTM, CDR2 ANQGSEA. The CDR3 region is CSGREGPTNTEAFF. CDR3 DNA: TGCAGCGGACGGGAGGGACCGACGAACACTGAAGCTTTCTTT.

This clone was seen a handful of times. The genes are TRBV18 and TRBJ1-1; no firm D call. This CDR3 has 14 amino acids. Looked up from germline, CDR1 is KGHSH and CDR2 is LQKENI. V gave up 4 bases and J gave up 6 bases, with 15 bases separating them. CDR3 region: CASSRALPGAEAFF. The CDR3 DNA reads TGTGCCAGCTCACGTGCGCTTCCCGGGGCTGAAGCTTTCTTT. The entire variable domain, with the rest obtained from reference TRBV18 and TRBJ1-1, is as follows: NAGVMQNPRHLVRRRGQEARLRCSPMKGHSHVYWYRQLPEEGLKFMVYLQKENIIDESGMPKERFSAEFPKEGPSILRIQQVVRGDSAAYFCASSRALPGAEAFFGQGTRLTVV.

The table lists this clone with a few counts. V usage is TRBV6-5 and J usage is TRBJ2-7; TRBD2 is a possible D gene (5 bases). Trimming removed 8 bases at V and 7 bases at J, with 15 bases between. Germline CDR1 is MNHEY and CDR2 is SVGAGI. The CDR3 extends over 12 amino acids. The CDR3 protein is CASGRRSGEQYF. The CDR3 DNA is TGTGCCAGCGGTCGGCGCTCGGGAGAGCAGTACTTC.

The chain links TRBV18 to TRBJ2-3; D is uncertain. V lost 3 bases and J 4 bases, leaving 8 bases between the germline ends. The CDR3 consists of 13 residues. CDR1 is KGHSH and CDR2 is LQKENI in the germline V gene. The CDR3 is CASSPRESDTQYF. The CDR3 region has the DNA TGTGCCAGCTCACCGCGAGAGTCAGATACGCAGTATTTT. The variable domain in full, completed from reference TRBV18 and TRBJ2-3, reads NAGVMQNPRHLVRRRGQEARLRCSPMKGHSHVYWYRQLPEEGLKFMVYLQKENIIDESGMPKERFSAEFPKEGPSILRIQQVVRGDSAAYFCASSPRESDTQYFGPGTRLTVL.

This clone was seen repeatedly, ten times or more. The gene calls are TRBV4-3 and TRBJ2-1, with D tentatively TRBD1 (6 bases). This CDR3 contains 14 residues. V dropped 0 bases and J dropped 11 bases, with 14 bases sitting between them. Looked up from germline, CDR1 is LGHNA and CDR2 is YSLEER. The CDR3 protein is CASSQDFDRKQQFF. DNA for the CDR3: TGCGCCAGCAGCCAAGATTTTGACAGGAAGCAGCAGTTCTTC.

This clone has just a few counts. The J gene is TRBJ2-5, the V gene TRBV15; weak D call: TRBD1 (5 bases). Germline values: CDR1 LNHNV, CDR2 YYDKDF (reference sequence). The CDR3 covers 15 residues. Trimming removed 1 base at V and 5 bases at J, with 14 bases between. The CDR3 sequence: CATSRGGRPEETQYF. CDR3 nucleotides: TGTGCCACCAGCAGAGGGGGCCGACCGGAGGAGACCCAGTACTTC.

This clone was counted between two and nine times. This chain connects TRBV28 to TRBJ1-3; tentative D call: TRBD1 (6 bases). Germline-derived CDR1 and CDR2 are MDHEN and SYDVKM. The CDR3 loop spans 16 amino acids. Trimming removed 1 base from V and 4 bases from J, with 14 bases in between. The CDR3 loop reads CASSLSSWTVGNTIYF. DNA for the CDR3: TGTGCCAGCAGTTTATCTTCCTGGACAGTCGGAAACACCATATATTTT.

This clone occurred a few times. V is TRBV7-2 and J is TRBJ2-5, with 7 bases that match TRBD1. V lost 6 bases, J lost 3 bases, and 4 bases stayed unmatched. CDR3 length equals 13 residues. Germline V gene sequence: CDR1 SGHTA, CDR2 FQGNSA. In DNA form, the CDR3 reads TGTGCCAGCAGTTTTACAGGGGAAGAGACCCAGTACTTC. Translated, it gives CASSFTGEETQYF.

This clone was detected a few times. The rearrangement uses TRBV5-1 and TRBJ2-7; 9 nucleotides align to TRBD2. Germline CDR1 SGHRS, CDR2 YFSETQ. The length of the CDR3 is 15 residues. The V segment lost 2 bases and the J segment 0 bases; nucleotides outside the gene matches: 3. As DNA, the CDR3 is TGCGCCAGCAGCTTAATTAGCGGGAGCTCCTACGAGCAGTACTTC. It encodes CASSLISGSSYEQYF.

A few counts support this clone. V and J are TRBV30 and TRBJ2-7, with D possibly being TRBD1 (6 bases). The germline V gene has CDR1 GTSNPN and CDR2 SVGIG (reference sequence). The CDR3 is 15 amino acids. V lost 3 bases, J lost 5 bases, and 20 bases lay in between. CDR3 sequence reads: CAWSNRQIWDNEQYF. The CDR3 DNA reads as TGTGCCTGGAGCAATAGACAGATCTGGGACAACGAGCAGTACTTC. Variable domain in full (rest from reference TRBV30 and TRBJ2-7): SQTIHQWPATLVQPVGSPLSLECTVEGTSNPNLYWYRQAAGRGLQLLFYSVGIGQISSEVPQNLSASRPQDRQFILSSKKLLLSDSGFYLCAWSNRQIWDNEQYFGPGTRLTVT.

A few counts support this clone. The chain combines TRBV5-1 with TRBJ1-5; the match to TRBD1 covers 10 bases. Germline V lookup: CDR1 SGHRS, CDR2 YFSETQ. This CDR3 has 15 residues. Trimming at V came to 2 bases and at J to 7 bases, leaving 6 bases not matched to a gene. The CDR3 here is CASSFIPGQGQPQHF. The DNA of the CDR3 is TGCGCCAGCAGCTTTATACCGGGACAGGGGCAGCCCCAGCATTTT. Variable domain in full (rest from reference TRBV5-1 and TRBJ1-5): KAGVTQTPRYLIKTRGQQVTLSCSPISGHRSVSWYQQTPGQGLQFLFEYFSETQRNKGNFPGRFSGRQFSNSRSEMNVSTLELGDSALYLCASSFIPGQGQPQHFGDGTRLSIL.

The rearrangement uses TRBV18 and TRBJ1-1; 10 bases are shared with TRBD1. The CDR3 loop spans 13 amino acids. V lost 3 bases to trimming and J lost 9 bases; unmatched junction nucleotides: 4. Per the germline V gene, CDR1 is KGHSH and CDR2 is LQKENI. The CDR3 loop is CASSPGQGYQAFF. CDR3 sequence (DNA): TGTGCCAGCTCACCGGGACAGGGGTACCAAGCTTTCTTT.

Here the CDR3 reads CASSLFPGLADTDTQYF. The CDR3 region has the DNA TGTGCCAGCAGCTTATTCCCGGGACTAGCGGACACAGATACGCAGTATTTT. The rearrangement joins TRBV7-3 to TRBJ2-3; 11 nucleotides line up with TRBD2. J gave up 2 bases and V 2 bases, and 6 bases lay outside the gene matches. CDR3 size: 17 residues. Germline CDR1 is SGHTA and CDR2 is FQGTGA.

The chain has TRBV5-1 and TRBJ2-7; TRBD2 agrees at 9 bases. Germline assignment: CDR1 SGHRS and CDR2 YFSETQ. The V segment lost 4 bases and the J segment 0 bases; nucleotides outside the gene matches: 5. The length of the CDR3 is 15 residues. The CDR3 sequence is CASSKSSGDSYEQYF. In DNA, the CDR3 is TGCGCCAGCAGCAAATCTAGCGGGGACTCCTACGAGCAGTACTTC.

In this sample, this clone turned up a few times. This chain connects TRBV4-2 to TRBJ2-1, with D perhaps TRBD2 (6 bases). CDR3 length: 13 amino acids. Germline V gene lookup returns CDR1 LGHNA and CDR2 YNFKEQ. V lost 3 bases and J lost 11, with 14 bases in between. The CDR3 loop is CASSQESSVKQFF. CDR3 sequence (DNA): TGTGCCAGCAGCCAGGAATCTAGCGTCAAGCAGTTCTTC.